This T cell receptor beta chain was identified in a study of blood T cell repertoires in COVID-19. TCRdb's table, derived via immunoSEQ multiplex PCR, lists solely in-frame clones and lacks some. The sample has 210,000 or so clones; approximately 78% are singletons. The CDR3 spans 15 residues. Sequenced sample: peripheral blood. This TCR derives from a woman aged 80 or older with acute or convalescent COVID-19. The rearrangement uses TRBV12-2 and TRBJ2-7; the table's D call TRBD1 went unverified against the DNA. TRBV12-2 is a known pseudogene. CDR3 bases: TGTGCAAGTCGCCCAAAGACAGGGCAACCCTACGAGCAGTACTTC. Amino acids: CASRPKTGQPYEQYF.